One sample yielded the 18 T cell receptor beta chains listed below, sequenced in a study of T cell clonotyping in hematopoietic cell transplantation. Noted time point: recipient sample about 28 days before transplant, after cytoreduction. Libraries were prepared by immunoSEQ multiplex PCR; TCRdb keeps only in-frame clonotypes and omits some of them. The sample has tens of thousands of clones, 90% to 97% seen once; the top ten hold roughly 1.5%. The sample consisted of peripheral blood mononuclear cells, taken before stem cell transplant. These receptors all stem from a woman aged 45-65 years with acute myeloid leukemia. Some clones in this sample may be carry-over from other donors' samples.

V and J are TRBV9 and TRBJ1-3, with TRBD1 matching 7 bases. The CDR3 length is 13 residues. CDR1 SGDLS and CDR2 YYNGEE come from the germline V gene. The trim removed 3 bases at V and 8 bases at J, leaving 5 bases unmatched. CDR3 DNA: TGTGCCAGCAGCGGACAGGGTAGGGACACCATATATTTT. Translated, it gives CASSGQGRDTIYF. Full variable domain (missing parts from reference TRBV9 and TRBJ1-3): DSGVTQTPKHLITATGQRVTLRCSPRSGDLSVYWYQQSLDQGLQFLIQYYNGEERAKGNILERFSAQQFPDLHSELNLSSLELGDSALYFCASSGQGRDTIYFGEGSWLTVV.

The gene calls are TRBV2 and TRBJ1-2; unclear D gene. V was clipped by 5 bases and J by 4 bases, with 11 bases between them. Germline values: CDR1 SNHLY, CDR2 FYNNEI. The CDR3 loop spans 13 amino acids. The CDR3 sequence: CASSPELAYGYTF. The CDR3, as DNA: TGTGCCAGCAGTCCAGAACTCGCCTATGGCTACACCTTC.

This chain uses TRBV30 with TRBJ2-7; possible D gene TRBD1, 6 bases. Trimming removed 1 base from V and 8 bases from J, with 15 bases in between. Germline V CDR1 and CDR2: GTSNPN, SVGIG (reference sequence). This CDR3 is 13 amino acids long. The CDR3 protein is CAWSGGPERKQYF. In DNA form, the CDR3 reads TGTGCCTGGAGTGGGGGGCCAGAACGTAAGCAGTACTTC. Drawing the rest from reference TRBV30 and TRBJ2-7, the complete variable domain is SQTIHQWPATLVQPVGSPLSLECTVEGTSNPNLYWYRQAAGRGLQLLFYSVGIGQISSEVPQNLSASRPQDRQFILSSKKLLLSDSGFYLCAWSGGPERKQYFGPGTRLTVT.

The chain has TRBV11-2 and TRBJ2-2; D is unresolved. V shed 7 bases and J shed 6 bases, with 15 bases lying between them. The V gene's germline CDR1 is SGHAT and CDR2 FQNNGV. The CDR3 length is 14 residues. The CDR3 is CASMPRLTAGELFF. The CDR3 DNA sequence: TGTGCCAGCATGCCCCGGTTAACGGCCGGGGAGCTGTTTTTT.

The chain employs TRBV27 and TRBJ2-7; D is possibly TRBD2 (5 bases). Germline V gene lookup returns CDR1 MNHEY and CDR2 SMNVEV (reference sequence). With 5 bases removed from V and 6 bases from J, the gap between germline ends came to 14 bases. This CDR3 contains 13 residues. The CDR3 DNA is TGTGCCAGCAGTGCCCGGGGAGACGGCGAGCAGTACTTC. It translates to CASSARGDGEQYF.

The chain is built from TRBV28 and TRBJ2-7; 14 bases are shared with TRBD2. This CDR3 is built from 19 residues. Germline CDR1 reads MDHEN; CDR2 reads SYDVKM. The ends lost 3 bases at V and 3 bases at J; junction bases unmatched: 13. This CDR3 is CASSLSGTSGSRGIYEQYF. CDR3 bases: TGTGCCAGCAGTTTGTCCGGGACTAGCGGGAGTCGGGGCATCTACGAGCAGTACTTC.

The gene calls are TRBV5-4 and TRBJ1-1, with D unresolved. V lost 2 bases to trimming and J lost 1 base, with 9 bases between them. The CDR3 spans 14 residues. Germline values: CDR1 SGHNT, CDR2 YYREEE (reference sequence). In nucleotides, the CDR3 is TGTGCCAGCAGCTTTTCGACTGGGAACACTGAAGCTTTCTTT. This gives the protein CASSFSTGNTEAFF.

In its sample, this clone was seen once. This chain joins TRBV6-5 and TRBJ2-1; D gene unclear. V was pared by 0 bases and J by 8 bases, with 2 bases between. This CDR3 is built from 11 residues. Looked up from germline, CDR1 is MNHEY and CDR2 is SVGAGI. DNA of the CDR3: TGTGCCAGCAGTTACTCGGATGAGCAGTTCTTC. This encodes CASSYSDEQFF.

V and J are TRBV19 and TRBJ2-4; no firm D call. Germline-derived CDR1 and CDR2 are LNHDA and SQIVND (reference sequence). V gave up 0 bases and J gave up 4 bases, with 7 bases separating them. There are 14 residues in the CDR3. The DNA of the CDR3 is TGTGCCAGTAGTATAGACGGTCTAAAAAACATTCAGTACTTC. It yields the protein CASSIDGLKNIQYF.

The chain couples TRBV6-4 to TRBJ1-1; D unresolved. The ends were cut back, 5 bases at V and 0 bases at J, with 7 bases in the middle. The CDR3 runs to 13 residues. Germline assignment: CDR1 MRHNA and CDR2 SNTAGT. The CDR3, as DNA: TGTGCCAGCAGTAACAGCTTGAACACTGAAGCTTTCTTT. Translation: CASSNSLNTEAFF.

This chain links TRBV14 with TRBJ2-7; 11 positions match TRBD1. The CDR3 length is 21 residues. Germline assignment: CDR1 SGHDN and CDR2 FVKESK. Trimming removed 5 bases from V and 2 bases from J; junction bases left unmatched: 23. CDR3 nucleotide sequence: TGTGCCAGCAGCAGGACAGGGGGCGACCTACGAGCAGTACTACCGACCTACGAGCAGTACTTC. Its translation is CASSRTGGDLRAVLPTYEQYF.

The chain links TRBV5-1 to TRBJ2-2; D is perhaps TRBD1 (5 bases). V was cut by 5 bases and J by 7 bases, with 15 bases left in between. CDR1 and CDR2 (germline): SGHRS, YFSETQ. The length of the CDR3 is 14 residues. CDR3 DNA: TGCGCCAGCAGGGTTGTCAGGGAAGACGGGGAGCTGTTTTTT. Translating it yields CASRVVREDGELFF.

The rearrangement joins TRBV6-1 to TRBJ1-2, with TRBD1 as a possible D gene (5 bases). This CDR3 spans 13 amino acids. The germline CDR1 and CDR2 sequences are MNHNS and SASEGT. The V end was cut by 2 bases, the J end by 2 bases, with 6 bases between. CDR3: CASSEPGNYGYTF. The CDR3 DNA is TGTGCCAGCAGTGAACCAGGGAACTATGGCTACACCTTC.

The V and J genes are TRBV30 and TRBJ1-4; the D gene is possibly TRBD1 (5 bases). Germline V gene lookup returns CDR1 GTSNPN and CDR2 SVGIG (reference sequence). V was pared by 2 bases and J by 8 bases, with 9 bases between. The CDR3 length is 12 residues. CDR3 amino acids: CAWSQEGEKLFF. DNA for the CDR3: TGTGCCTGGAGTCAGGAGGGGGAAAAACTGTTTTTT.

The genes are TRBV4-2 and TRBJ1-2; 7 positions match TRBD1. Germline V gene lookup returns CDR1 LGHNA and CDR2 YNFKEQ. The CDR3 spans 15 residues. Trimming removed 1 base from V and 0 bases from J; junction bases left unmatched: 2. The CDR3 reads CASSQGDSSNYGYTF. In DNA, the CDR3 is TGTGCCAGCAGCCAAGGGGACAGCTCTAACTATGGCTACACCTTC.

The gene calls are TRBV2 and TRBJ2-5; a possible D gene is TRBD1 (5 bases). This CDR3 contains 14 residues. Germline loops: CDR1 SNHLY, CDR2 FYNNEI. The V end lost 1 base, the J end lost 5 bases, and 11 bases lay between the germline ends. CDR3 sequence reads: CASSEGGRQETQYF. The DNA for the CDR3 is TGTGCCAGCAGTGAAGGGGGCCGCCAGGAGACCCAGTACTTC.

The chain couples TRBV5-8 to TRBJ2-1, with 8 bases lining up with TRBD2. The CDR3 extends over 17 amino acids. Trimming at V came to 3 bases and at J to 3 bases, leaving 11 bases not matched to a gene. CDR1 SGHTS and CDR2 YDEGEE come from the germline V gene. The CDR3 nucleotides are TGTGCCAGCAGCTCACGGGGCGGGCTAGCGGGCTACAATGAGCAGTTCTTC. Residues: CASSSRGGLAGYNEQFF.

CDR3 DNA sequence: TGTGCCAGCAGCTTGGGAGCGGGGGCCTCCTACGAGCAGTACTTC. This codes for CASSLGAGASYEQYF. The rearrangement links TRBV5-4 to TRBJ2-7; 8 bases agree with TRBD2. Looked up from germline, CDR1 is SGHNT and CDR2 is YYREEE (reference sequence). The V and J ends lost 0 bases and 0 bases, in that order; junction bases with no gene match: 2. The CDR3 is made up of 15 amino acids.